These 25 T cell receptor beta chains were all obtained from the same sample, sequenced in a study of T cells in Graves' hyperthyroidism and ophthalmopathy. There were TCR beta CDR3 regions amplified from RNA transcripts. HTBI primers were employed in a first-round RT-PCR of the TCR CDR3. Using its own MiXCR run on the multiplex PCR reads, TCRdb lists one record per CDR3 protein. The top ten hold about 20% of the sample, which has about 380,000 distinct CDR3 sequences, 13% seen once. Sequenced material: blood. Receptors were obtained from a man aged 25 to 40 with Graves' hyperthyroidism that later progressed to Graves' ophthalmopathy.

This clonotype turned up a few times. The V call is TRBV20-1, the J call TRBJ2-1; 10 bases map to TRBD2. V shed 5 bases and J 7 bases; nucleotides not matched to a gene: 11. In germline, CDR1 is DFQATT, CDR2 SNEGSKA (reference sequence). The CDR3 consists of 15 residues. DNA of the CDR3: TGCAGTGCTCGTCATAGCGGGGGGCCGGGGAATGAGCAGTTCTTC. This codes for CSARHSGGPGNEQFF.

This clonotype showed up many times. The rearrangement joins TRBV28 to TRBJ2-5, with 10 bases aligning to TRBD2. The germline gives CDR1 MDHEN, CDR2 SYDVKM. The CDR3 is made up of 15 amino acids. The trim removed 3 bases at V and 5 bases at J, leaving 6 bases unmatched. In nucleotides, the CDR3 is TGTGCCAGCAGTTTCGCAACTAGCGGGGAGGAGACCCAGTACTTC. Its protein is CASSFATSGEETQYF. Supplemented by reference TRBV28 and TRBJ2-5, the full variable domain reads DVKVTQSSRYLVKRTGEKVFLECVQDMDHENMFWYRQDPGLGLRLIYFSYDVKMKEKGDIPEGYSVSREKKERFSLILESASTNQTSMYLCASSFATSGEETQYFGPGTRLLVL.

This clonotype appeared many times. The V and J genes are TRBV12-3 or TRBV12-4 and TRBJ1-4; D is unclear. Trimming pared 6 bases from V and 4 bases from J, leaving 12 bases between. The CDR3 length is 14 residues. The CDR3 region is CASRAGTYNEKLFF. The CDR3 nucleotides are TGTGCCAGCAGGGCCGGAACCTATAATGAAAAACTGTTTTTT.

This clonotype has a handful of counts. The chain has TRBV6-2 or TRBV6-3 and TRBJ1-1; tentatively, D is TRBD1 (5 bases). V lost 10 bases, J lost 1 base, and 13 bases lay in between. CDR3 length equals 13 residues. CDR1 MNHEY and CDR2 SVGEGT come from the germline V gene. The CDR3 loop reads CATKDRENTEAFF. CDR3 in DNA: TGTGCCACCAAAGACAGAGAGAACACTGAAGCTTTCTTT.

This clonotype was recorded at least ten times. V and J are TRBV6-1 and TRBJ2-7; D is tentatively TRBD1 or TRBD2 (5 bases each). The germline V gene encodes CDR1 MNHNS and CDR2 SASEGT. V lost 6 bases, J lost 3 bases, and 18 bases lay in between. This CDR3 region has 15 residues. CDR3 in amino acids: CASSPQEVKSYEQYF. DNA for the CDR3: TGTGCCAGCAGCCCACAGGAGGTAAAAAGCTACGAGCAGTACTTC.

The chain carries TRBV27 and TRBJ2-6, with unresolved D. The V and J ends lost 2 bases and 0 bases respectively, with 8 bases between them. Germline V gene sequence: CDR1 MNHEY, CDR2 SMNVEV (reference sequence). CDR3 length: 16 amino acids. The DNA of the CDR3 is TGTGCCAGCAGTTTACTTTCTCCCTCTGGGGCCAACGTCCTGACTTTC. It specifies CASSLLSPSGANVLTF. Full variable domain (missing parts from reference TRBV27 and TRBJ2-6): EAQVTQNPRYLITVTGKKLTVTCSQNMNHEYMSWYRQDPGLGLRQIYYSMNVEVTDKGDVPEGYKVSRKEKRNFPLILESPSPNQTSLYFCASSLLSPSGANVLTFGAGSRLTVL.

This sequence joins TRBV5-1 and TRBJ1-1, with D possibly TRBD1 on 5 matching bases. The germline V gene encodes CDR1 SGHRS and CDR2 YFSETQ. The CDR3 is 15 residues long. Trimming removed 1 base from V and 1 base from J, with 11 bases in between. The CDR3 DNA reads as TGCGCCAGCAGCTTGTATCCAGGGTCGAACACTGAAGCTTTCTTT. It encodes CASSLYPGSNTEAFF. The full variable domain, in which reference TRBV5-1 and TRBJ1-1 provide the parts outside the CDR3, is KAGVTQTPRYLIKTRGQQVTLSCSPISGHRSVSWYQQTPGQGLQFLFEYFSETQRNKGNFPGRFSGRQFSNSRSEMNVSTLELGDSALYLCASSLYPGSNTEAFFGQGTRLTVV.

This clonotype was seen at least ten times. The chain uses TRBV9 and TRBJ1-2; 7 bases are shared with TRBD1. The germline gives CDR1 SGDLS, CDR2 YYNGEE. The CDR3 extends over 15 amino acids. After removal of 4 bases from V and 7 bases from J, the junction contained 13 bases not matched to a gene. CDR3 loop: CASSPSGTAILGYTF. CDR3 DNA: TGTGCCAGCAGCCCCTCCGGGACAGCTATCCTTGGCTACACCTTC.

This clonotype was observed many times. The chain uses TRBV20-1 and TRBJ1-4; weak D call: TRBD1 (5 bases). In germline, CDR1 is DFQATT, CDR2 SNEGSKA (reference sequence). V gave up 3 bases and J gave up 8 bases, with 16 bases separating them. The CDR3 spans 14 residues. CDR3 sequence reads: CSASGQGLFEKLFF. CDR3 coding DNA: TGCAGTGCTAGTGGGCAGGGTTTATTCGAAAAACTGTTTTTT.

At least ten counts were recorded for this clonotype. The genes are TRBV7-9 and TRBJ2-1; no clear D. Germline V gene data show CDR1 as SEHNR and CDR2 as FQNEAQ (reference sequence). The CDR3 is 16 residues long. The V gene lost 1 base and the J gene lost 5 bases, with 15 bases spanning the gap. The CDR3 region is CASSLVVGPVDNEQFF. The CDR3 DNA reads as TGTGCCAGCAGCTTAGTTGTTGGTCCAGTTGACAATGAGCAGTTCTTC.

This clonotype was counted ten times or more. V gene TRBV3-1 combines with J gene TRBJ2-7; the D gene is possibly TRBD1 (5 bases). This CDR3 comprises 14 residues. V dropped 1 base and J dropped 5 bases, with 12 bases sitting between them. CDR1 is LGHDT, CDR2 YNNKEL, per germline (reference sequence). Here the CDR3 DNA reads TGTGCCAGCAGCCAAGTTCTGGGGCCGAACGAGCAGTACTTC. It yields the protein CASSQVLGPNEQYF.

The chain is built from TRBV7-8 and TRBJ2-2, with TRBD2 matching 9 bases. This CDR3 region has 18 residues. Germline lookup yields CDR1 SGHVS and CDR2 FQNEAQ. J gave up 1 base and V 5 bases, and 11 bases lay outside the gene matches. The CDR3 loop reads CASSETGTSLMNTGELFF. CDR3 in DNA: TGTGCCAGCAGCGAGACCGGGACTAGCCTCATGAACACCGGGGAGCTGTTTTTT. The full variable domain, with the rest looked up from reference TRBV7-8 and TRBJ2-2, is GAGVSQSPRYKVAKRGQDVALRCDPISGHVSLFWYQQALGQGPEFLTYFQNEAQLDKSGLPSDRFFAERPEGSVSTLKIQRTQQEDSAVYLCASSETGTSLMNTGELFFGEGSRLTVL.

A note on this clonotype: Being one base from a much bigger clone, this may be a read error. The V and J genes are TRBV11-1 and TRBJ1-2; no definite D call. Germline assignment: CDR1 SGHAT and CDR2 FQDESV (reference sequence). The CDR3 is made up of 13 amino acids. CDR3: CASGLEGNYGYTF. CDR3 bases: TGTGCCAGCGGCTTAGAAGGAAACTATGGCTACACCTTC.

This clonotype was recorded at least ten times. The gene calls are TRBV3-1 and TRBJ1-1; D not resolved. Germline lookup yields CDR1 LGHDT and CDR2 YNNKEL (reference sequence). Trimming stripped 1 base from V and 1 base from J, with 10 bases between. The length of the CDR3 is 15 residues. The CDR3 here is CASSQVALPNTEAFF. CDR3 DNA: TGTGCCAGCAGCCAAGTTGCTCTACCGAACACTGAAGCTTTCTTT.

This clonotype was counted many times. CDR3: CASSLGAVGYSNQPQHF. In nucleotides, the CDR3 is TGTGCCAGCAGTTTGGGGGCAGTCGGATATAGCAATCAGCCCCAGCATTTT. This rearrangement joins TRBV27 to TRBJ1-5, with TRBD1 as a possible D gene (6 bases). V lost 3 bases and J 0 bases, leaving 15 bases between the germline ends. CDR1 and CDR2 (germline): MNHEY, SMNVEV (reference sequence). This CDR3 region has 17 residues.

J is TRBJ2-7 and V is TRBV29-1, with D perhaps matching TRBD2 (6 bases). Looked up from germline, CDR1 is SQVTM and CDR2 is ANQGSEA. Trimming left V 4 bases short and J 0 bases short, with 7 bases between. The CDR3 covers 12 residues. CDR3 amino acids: CSVAGSSYEQYF. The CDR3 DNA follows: TGCAGCGTTGCCGGGAGCTCCTACGAGCAGTACTTC.

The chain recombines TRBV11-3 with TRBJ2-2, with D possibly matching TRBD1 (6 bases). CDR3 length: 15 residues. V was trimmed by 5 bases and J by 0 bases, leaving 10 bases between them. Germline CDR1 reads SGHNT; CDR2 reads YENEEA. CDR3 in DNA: TGTGCCAGCAGCGCTCGGACAGCGAACACCGGGGAGCTGTTTTTT. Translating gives CASSARTANTGELFF.

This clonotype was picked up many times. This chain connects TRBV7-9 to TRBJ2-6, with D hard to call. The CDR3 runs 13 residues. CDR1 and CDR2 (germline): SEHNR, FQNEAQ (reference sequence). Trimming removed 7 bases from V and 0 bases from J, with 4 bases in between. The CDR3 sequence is CASTLSGANVLTF. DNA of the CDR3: TGTGCCAGCACCCTCTCTGGGGCCAACGTCCTGACTTTC.

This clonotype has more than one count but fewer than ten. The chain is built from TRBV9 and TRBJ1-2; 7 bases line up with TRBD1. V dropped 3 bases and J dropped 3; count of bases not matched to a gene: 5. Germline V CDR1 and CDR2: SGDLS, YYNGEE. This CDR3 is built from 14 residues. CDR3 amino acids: CASSANRGDYGYTF. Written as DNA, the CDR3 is TGTGCCAGCAGCGCCAACAGGGGAGACTATGGCTACACCTTC.

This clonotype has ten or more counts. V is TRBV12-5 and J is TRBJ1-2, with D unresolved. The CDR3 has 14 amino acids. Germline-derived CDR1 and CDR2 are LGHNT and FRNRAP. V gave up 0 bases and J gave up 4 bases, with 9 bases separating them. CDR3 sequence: CASGLVPTSYGYTF. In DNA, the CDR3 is TGTGCTAGTGGTTTGGTACCGACAAGCTATGGCTACACCTTC.

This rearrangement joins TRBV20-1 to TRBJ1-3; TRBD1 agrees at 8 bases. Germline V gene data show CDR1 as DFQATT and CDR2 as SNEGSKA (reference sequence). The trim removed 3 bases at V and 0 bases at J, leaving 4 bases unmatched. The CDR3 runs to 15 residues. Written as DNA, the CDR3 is TGCAGTGCTAGCACAGGGGGTATCTCTGGAAACACCATATATTTT. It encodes CSASTGGISGNTIYF.

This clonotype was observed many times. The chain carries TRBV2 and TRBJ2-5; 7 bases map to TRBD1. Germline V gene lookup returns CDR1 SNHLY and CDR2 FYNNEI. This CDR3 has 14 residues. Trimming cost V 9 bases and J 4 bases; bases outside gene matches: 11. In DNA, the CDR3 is TGTGCCAGTATCGAAGGGGGCAGCTTAGAGACCCAGTACTTC. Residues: CASIEGGSLETQYF.

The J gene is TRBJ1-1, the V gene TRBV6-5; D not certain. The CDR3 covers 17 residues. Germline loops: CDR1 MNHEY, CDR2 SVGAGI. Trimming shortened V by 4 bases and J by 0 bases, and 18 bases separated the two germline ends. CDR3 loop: CASSSKILTALNTEAFF. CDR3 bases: TGTGCCAGCAGTTCGAAAATTCTCACAGCACTGAACACTGAAGCTTTCTTT.

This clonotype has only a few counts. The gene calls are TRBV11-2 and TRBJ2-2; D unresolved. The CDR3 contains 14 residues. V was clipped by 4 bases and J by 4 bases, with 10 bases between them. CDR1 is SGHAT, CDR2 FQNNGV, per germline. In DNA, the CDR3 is TGTGCCAGCAGCTCCCTCCGTGGCACCGGGGAGCTGTTTTTT. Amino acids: CASSSLRGTGELFF.

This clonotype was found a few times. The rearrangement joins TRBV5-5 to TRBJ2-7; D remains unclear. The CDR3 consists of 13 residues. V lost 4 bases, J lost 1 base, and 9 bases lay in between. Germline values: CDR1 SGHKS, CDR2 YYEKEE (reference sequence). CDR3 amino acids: CASSNEVSYEQYF. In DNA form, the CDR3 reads TGTGCCAGCAGCAATGAGGTTTCCTACGAGCAGTACTTC. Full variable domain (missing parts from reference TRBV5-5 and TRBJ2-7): DAGVTQSPTHLIKTRGQQVTLRCSPISGHKSVSWYQQVLGQGPQFIFQYYEKEERGRGNFPDRFSARQFPNYSSELNVNALLLGDSALYLCASSNEVSYEQYFGPGTRLTVT.